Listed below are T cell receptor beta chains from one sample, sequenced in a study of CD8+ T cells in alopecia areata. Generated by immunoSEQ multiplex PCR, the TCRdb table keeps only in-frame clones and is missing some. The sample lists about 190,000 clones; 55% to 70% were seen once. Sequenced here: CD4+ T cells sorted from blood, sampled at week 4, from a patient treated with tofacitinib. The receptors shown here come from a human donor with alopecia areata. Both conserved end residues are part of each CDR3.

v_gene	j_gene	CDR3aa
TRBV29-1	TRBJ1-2	CRVTDTGDYGYTF
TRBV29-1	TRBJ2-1	CSEQDRGRFNEQFF
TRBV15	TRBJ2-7	CATSTRGESEQYF
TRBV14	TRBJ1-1	CASSQARVGAFF
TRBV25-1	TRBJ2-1	CASSAPGLRVDEQFF
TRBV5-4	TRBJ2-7	CASSREASYEQYF
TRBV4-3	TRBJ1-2	CASSQDGGRAYGYTF
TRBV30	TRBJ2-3	CAWSEGGMGDTQYF
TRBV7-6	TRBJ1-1	CASSPSGQINTEAFF
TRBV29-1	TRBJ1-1	CSADPQGFTEAFF
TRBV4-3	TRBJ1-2	CASSQFQFPNYGYTF
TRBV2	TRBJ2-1	CASSRASGRANEQFF
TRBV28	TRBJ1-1	CASSSLMAGRGSFF
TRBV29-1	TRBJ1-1	CSVVPWTEAFF
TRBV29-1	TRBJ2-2	CSATDGQVSNTGELFF
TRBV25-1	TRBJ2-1	CASSDGALAANEQFF
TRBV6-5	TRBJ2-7	CASRRALSVDEQYF
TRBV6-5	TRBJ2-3	CASSYKLLTDTQYF
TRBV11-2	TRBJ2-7	CASSPPGLGGEQYF
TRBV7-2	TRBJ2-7	CASSLDRVYEQYF
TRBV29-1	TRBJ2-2	CSVQTGRDTGELFF
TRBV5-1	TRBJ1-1	CASSWTGAITEAFF
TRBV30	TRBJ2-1	CAYGRHNEQFF
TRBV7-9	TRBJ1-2	CASSPGWGSLGYTF
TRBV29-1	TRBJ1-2	CSVVGTLREGNYGYTF
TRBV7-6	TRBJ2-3	CASSLATGVTDTQYF
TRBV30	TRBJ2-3	CAWSSDGRVADTQYF
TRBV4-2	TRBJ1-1	CASSQSGTEAFF
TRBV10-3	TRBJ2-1	CAIREDRGTPNEQFF
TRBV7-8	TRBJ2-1	CASSLLPITEQFF
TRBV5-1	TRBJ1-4	CASSGRTGRAGNEKLFF
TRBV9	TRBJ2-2	CASSVAGGGTGELFF
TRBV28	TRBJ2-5	CASIRQGPQGETQYF
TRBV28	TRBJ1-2	CASSAPGSSNYGYTF
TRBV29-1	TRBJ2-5	CSSWRALETQYF
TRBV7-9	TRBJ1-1	CASSLGQNTEAFF
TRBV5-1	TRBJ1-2	CASSAGQGEWGYTF
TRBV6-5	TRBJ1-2	CAAGYRGYTF
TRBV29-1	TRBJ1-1	CSVVPGTGTEAFF
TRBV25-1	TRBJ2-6	CASSDSGQGYSGANVLTF
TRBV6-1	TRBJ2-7	CASSERRTSEQYF
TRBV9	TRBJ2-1	CASSQDAASASYNEQFF
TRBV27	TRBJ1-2	CASSPSPVVSYTF
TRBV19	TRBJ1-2	CASHPTANYGYTF
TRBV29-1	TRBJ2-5	CSVALRVGGTVPQETQYF
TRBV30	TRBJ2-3	CAWTTSGRVTQYF
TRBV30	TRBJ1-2	CAWSGGKAYGYTF
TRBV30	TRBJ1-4	CAWSNQQEKLFF
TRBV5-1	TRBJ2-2	CASSLVASLYAGELFF
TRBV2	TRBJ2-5	CASNRDQETQYF
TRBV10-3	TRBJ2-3	CAISGRLAGEIDTQYF
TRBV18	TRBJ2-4	CASSPPLIGIQYF
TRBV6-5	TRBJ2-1	CASRKIDEQFF